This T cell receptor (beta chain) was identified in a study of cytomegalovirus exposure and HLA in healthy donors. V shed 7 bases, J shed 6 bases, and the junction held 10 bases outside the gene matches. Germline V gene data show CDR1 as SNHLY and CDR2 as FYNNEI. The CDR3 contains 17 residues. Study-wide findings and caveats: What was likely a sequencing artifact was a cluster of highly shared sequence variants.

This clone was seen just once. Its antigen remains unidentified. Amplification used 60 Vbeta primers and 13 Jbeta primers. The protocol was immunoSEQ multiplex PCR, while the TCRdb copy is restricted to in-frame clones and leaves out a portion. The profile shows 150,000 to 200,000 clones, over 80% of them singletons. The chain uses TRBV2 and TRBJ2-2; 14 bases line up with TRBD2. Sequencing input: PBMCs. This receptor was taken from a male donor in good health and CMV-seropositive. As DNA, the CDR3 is TGTGCCAGCAACCCGGGACTAGCGGGAGAATCGGCCGGGGAGCTGTTTTTT. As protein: CASNPGLAGESAGELFF.